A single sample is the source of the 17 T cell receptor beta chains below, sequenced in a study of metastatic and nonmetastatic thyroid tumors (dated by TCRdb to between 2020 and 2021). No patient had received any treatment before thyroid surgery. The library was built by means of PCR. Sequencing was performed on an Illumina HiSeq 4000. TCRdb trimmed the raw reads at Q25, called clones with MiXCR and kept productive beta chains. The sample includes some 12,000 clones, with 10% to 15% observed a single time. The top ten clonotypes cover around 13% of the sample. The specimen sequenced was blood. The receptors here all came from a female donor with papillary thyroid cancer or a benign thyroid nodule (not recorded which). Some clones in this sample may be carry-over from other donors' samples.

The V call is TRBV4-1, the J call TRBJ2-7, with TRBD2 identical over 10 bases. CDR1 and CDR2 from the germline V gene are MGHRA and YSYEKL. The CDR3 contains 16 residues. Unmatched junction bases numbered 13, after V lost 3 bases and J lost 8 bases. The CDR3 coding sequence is TGCGCCAGCAGCCATACACCGGGACTAGCGCATTTGAAGCAGTACTTC. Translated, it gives CASSHTPGLAHLKQYF.

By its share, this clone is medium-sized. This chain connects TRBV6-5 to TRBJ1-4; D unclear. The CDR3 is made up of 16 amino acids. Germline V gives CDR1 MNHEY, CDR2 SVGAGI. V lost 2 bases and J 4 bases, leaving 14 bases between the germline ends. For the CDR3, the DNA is TGTGCCAGCAGTTACCGCGTCGGATCCCTTAATGAAAAACTGTTTTTT. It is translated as CASSYRVGSLNEKLFF.

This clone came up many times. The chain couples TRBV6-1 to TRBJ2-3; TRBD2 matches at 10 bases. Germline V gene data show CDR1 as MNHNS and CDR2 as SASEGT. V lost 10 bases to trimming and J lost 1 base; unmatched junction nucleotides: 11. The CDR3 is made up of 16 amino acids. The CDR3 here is CATRGPGTSGTDTQYF. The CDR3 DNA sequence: TGTGCCACCAGAGGTCCCGGGACTAGCGGCACAGATACGCAGTATTTT.

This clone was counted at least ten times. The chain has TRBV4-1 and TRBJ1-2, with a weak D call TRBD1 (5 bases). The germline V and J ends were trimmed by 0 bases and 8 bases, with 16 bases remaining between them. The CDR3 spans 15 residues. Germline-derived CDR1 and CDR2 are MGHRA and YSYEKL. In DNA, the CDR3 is TGCGCCAGCAGCCAAGATGCGACCCAGGGTGGAGGCTACACCTTC. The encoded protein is CASSQDATQGGGYTF.

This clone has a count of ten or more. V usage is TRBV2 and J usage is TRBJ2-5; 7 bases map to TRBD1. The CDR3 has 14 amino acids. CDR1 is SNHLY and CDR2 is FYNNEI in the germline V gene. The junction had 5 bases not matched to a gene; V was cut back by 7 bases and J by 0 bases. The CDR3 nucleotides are TGTGCCAGCAAGGTGGGACAGAACCAAGAGACCCAGTACTTC. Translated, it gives CASKVGQNQETQYF.

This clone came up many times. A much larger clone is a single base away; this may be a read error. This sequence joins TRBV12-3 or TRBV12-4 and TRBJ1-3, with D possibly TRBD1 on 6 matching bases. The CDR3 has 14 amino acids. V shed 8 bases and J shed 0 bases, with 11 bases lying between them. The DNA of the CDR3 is TGTGCCAGCGGCGCCAGGGGCTCTGGAAACACCATATATTTT. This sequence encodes CASGARGSGNTIYF.

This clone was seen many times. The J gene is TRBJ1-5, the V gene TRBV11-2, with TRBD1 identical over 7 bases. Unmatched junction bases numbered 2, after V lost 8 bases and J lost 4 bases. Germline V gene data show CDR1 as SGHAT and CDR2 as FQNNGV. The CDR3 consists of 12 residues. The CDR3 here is CASRQGNQPQHF. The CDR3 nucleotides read TGTGCCAGCCGACAGGGAAATCAGCCCCAGCATTTT.

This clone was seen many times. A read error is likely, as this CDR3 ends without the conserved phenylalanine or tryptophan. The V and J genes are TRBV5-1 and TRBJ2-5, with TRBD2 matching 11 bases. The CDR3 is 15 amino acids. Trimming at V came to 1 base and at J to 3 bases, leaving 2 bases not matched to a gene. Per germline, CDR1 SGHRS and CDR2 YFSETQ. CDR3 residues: CASSLTTSGEETQYS. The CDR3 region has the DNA TGCGCCAGCAGCTTGACGACTAGCGGGGAAGAGACCCAGTACTCC.

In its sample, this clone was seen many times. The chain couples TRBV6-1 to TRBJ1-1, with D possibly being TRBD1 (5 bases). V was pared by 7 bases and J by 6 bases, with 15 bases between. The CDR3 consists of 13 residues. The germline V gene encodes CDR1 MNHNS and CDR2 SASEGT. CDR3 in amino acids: CASILGGGSEAFF. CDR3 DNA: TGTGCCAGCATCCTGGGGGGGGGGTCTGAAGCTTTCTTT.

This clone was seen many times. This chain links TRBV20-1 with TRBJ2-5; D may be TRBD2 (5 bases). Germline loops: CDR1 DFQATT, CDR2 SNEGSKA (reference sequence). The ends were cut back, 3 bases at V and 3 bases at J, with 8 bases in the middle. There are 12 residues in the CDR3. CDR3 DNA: TGCAGTGCTAGTGACGGGGAAGAGACCCAGTACTTC. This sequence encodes CSASDGEETQYF.

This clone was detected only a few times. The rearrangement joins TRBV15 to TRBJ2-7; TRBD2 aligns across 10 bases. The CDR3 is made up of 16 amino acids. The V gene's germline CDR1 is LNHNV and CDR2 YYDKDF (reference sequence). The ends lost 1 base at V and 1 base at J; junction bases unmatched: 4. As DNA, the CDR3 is TGTGCCACCAGCAGAGGCGGACTAGCGGCTTCCTACGAGCAGTACTTC. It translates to CATSRGGLAASYEQYF.

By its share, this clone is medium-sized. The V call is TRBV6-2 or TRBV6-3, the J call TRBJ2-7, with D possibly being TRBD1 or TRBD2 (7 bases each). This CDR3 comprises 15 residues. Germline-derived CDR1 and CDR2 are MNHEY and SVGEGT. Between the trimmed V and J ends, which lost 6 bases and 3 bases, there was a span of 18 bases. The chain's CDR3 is CASRYRGGGNYEQYF. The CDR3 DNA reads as TGTGCCAGCAGGTATCGGGGAGGGGGCAACTACGAGCAGTACTTC.

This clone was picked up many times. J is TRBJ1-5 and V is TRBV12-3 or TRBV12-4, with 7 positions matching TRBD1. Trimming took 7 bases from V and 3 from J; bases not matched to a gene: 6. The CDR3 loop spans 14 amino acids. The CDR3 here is CASTLGTDNQPQHF. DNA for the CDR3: TGTGCCAGCACCCTTGGGACAGACAATCAGCCCCAGCATTTT.

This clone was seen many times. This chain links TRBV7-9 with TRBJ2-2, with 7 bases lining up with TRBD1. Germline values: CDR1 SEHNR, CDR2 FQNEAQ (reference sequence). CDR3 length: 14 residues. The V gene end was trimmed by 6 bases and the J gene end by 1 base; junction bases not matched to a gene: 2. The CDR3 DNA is TGTGCCAGCAGTTGGACAGGGAACACCGGGGAGCTGTTTTTT. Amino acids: CASSWTGNTGELFF.

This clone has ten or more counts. CDR3: CASSPPRRRDYGYTF. For the CDR3, the DNA is TGTGCCAGCAGCCCCCCGAGAAGAAGGGACTATGGCTACACCTTC. This chain uses TRBV9 with TRBJ1-2, with D unclear. CDR1 and CDR2 from the germline V gene are SGDLS and YYNGEE. The length of the CDR3 is 15 residues. V shed 4 bases and J shed 3 bases, with 16 bases lying between them.

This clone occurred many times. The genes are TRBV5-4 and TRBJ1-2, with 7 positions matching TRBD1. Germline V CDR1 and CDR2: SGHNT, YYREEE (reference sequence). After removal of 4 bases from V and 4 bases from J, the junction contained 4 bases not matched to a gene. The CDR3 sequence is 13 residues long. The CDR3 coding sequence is TGTGCCAGCAGCCCCGGACAGGTCTATGGCTACACCTTC. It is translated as CASSPGQVYGYTF.

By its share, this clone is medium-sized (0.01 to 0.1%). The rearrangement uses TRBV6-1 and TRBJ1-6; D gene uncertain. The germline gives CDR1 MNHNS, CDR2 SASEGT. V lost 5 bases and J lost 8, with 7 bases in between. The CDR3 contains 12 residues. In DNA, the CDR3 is TGTGCCAGCAGTCCGGTTCATTCACCCCTCCACTTT. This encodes CASSPVHSPLHF.